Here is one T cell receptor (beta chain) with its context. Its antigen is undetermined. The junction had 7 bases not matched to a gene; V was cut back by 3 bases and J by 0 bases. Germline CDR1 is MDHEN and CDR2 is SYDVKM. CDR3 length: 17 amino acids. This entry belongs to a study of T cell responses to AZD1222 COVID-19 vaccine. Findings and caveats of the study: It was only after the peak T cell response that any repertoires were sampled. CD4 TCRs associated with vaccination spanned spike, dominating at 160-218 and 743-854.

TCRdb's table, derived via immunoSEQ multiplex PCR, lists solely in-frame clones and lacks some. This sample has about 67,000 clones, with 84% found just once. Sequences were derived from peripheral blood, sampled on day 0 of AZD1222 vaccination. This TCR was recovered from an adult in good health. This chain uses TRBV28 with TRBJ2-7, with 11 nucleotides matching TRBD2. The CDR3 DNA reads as TGTGCCAGCAGTTTGGAGACTAGCGGGGTATTCTCCTACGAGCAGTACTTC. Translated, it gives CASSLETSGVFSYEQYF. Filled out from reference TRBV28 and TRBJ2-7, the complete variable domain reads DVKVTQSSRYLVKRTGEKVFLECVQDMDHENMFWYRQDPGLGLRLIYFSYDVKMKEKGDIPEGYSVSREKKERFSLILESASTNQTSMYLCASSLETSGVFSYEQYFGPGTRLTVT.